This record concerns one TCR beta chain sequence. The data derive from a study of blood T cell repertoires in COVID-19. Study information: T cells, B-cell-depleted T cells, or PBMCs supplied cDNA or gDNA.

Sequencing used immunoSEQ multiplex PCR; TCRdb keeps in-frame clones, though not all of them. The sample holds 150,000 to 190,000 clones, approximately 80% seen once. Germline V lookup: CDR1 SGHRS, CDR2 YFSETQ. Trimming pared 2 bases from V and 7 bases from J, leaving 16 bases between. The CDR3 spans 14 residues. The sequencing sample was made of peripheral blood. This sequence was found in a woman aged 80 or older with acute or convalescent COVID-19. The chain employs TRBV5-1 and TRBJ2-7; possible D gene TRBD1, 5 bases. The CDR3 reads CASSLDSSLGEQYF. Here the CDR3 DNA reads TGCGCCAGCAGCTTAGACAGTTCATTGGGGGAGCAGTACTTC.